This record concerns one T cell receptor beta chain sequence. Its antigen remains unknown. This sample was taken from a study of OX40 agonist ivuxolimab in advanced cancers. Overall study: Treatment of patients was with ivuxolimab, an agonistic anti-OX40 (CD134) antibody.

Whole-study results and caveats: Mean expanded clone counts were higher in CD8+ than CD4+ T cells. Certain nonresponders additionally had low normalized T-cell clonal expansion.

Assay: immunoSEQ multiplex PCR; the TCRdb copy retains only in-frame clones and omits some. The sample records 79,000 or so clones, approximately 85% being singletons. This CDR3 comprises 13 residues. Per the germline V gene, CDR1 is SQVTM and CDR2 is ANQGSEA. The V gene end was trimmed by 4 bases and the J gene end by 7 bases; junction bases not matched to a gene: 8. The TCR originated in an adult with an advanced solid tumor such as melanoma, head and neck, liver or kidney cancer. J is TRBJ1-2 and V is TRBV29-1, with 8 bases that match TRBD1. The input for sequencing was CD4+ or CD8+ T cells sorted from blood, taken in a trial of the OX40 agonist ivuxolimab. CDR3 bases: TGCAGCGTTGGGGTGGACAGGGCTACTGGCTACACCTTC. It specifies CSVGVDRATGYTF.